Shown below are 7 T cell receptor beta chains from a single sample sequenced in a study of long-term antiretroviral therapy in people with HIV. Samples were assayed with immunoSEQ v3.0 at survey level. The assay was immunoSEQ multiplex PCR, and TCRdb's table has in-frame clones only and misses some. The sample carries roughly 5,000 clones, more than 70% recorded once. The material sequenced was unsorted PBMCs, taken 1.8 years before starting antiretroviral therapy. These TCRs come from a man aged 35-49 years with HIV.

The V call is TRBV7-6, the J call TRBJ1-1, with D hard to call. CDR3 size: 13 residues. Looked up from germline, CDR1 is SGHVS and CDR2 is FNYEAQ. Trimming removed 2 bases at V and 4 bases at J, with 8 bases between. The DNA for the CDR3 is TGTGCCAGCAGCTTACGGACGGCCACTGAAGCTTTCTTT. As protein: CASSLRTATEAFF.

The genes are TRBV19 and TRBJ2-5, with D perhaps TRBD1 (6 bases). Looked up from germline, CDR1 is LNHDA and CDR2 is SQIVND (reference sequence). Trimming cost V 10 bases and J 5 bases, with 11 bases left between them. The CDR3 is 11 residues long. The CDR3 loop is CAIGQRETQYF. CDR3 sequence (DNA): TGTGCCATAGGACAGAGGGAGACCCAGTACTTC.

This chain uses TRBV5-1 with TRBJ2-1; TRBD2 aligns across 8 bases. The V segment lost 8 bases and the J segment 6 bases; nucleotides outside the gene matches: 1. The CDR3 contains 11 residues. Germline CDR1 is SGHRS and CDR2 is YFSETQ. CDR3 nucleotide sequence: TGCGCCAGTGGACTAGCCAATGAGCAGTTCTTC. Translated: CASGLANEQFF. Based on the CDR3 plus reference TRBV5-1 and TRBJ2-1, the full variable domain is KAGVTQTPRYLIKTRGQQVTLSCSPISGHRSVSWYQQTPGQGLQFLFEYFSETQRNKGNFPGRFSGRQFSNSRSEMNVSTLELGDSALYLCASGLANEQFFGPGTRLTVL.

Only one count was recorded for this clone. This chain joins TRBV5-4 and TRBJ2-7; 8 bases match TRBD2. This CDR3 is built from 14 residues. Germline loops: CDR1 SGHNT, CDR2 YYREEE (reference sequence). V lost 4 bases, J lost 4 bases, and 7 bases stayed unmatched. The CDR3 DNA reads TGTGCCAGCAGCGGGGGCGGGAGGATATACGAGCAGTACTTC. Translated, it gives CASSGGGRIYEQYF.

The chain has TRBV27 and TRBJ2-1; D remains ambiguous. From germline, CDR1 is MNHEY and CDR2 SMNVEV (reference sequence). There are 14 residues in the CDR3. Trimming pared 2 bases from V and 9 bases from J, leaving 14 bases between. CDR3 region: CASSLSTASAEQFF. CDR3 coding DNA: TGTGCCAGCAGTTTAAGTACGGCGTCCGCTGAGCAGTTCTTC.

The chain employs TRBV7-9 and TRBJ1-4; 11 positions agree with TRBD1. Germline CDR1 SEHNR, CDR2 FQNEAQ (reference sequence). There are 17 residues in the CDR3. J gave up 4 bases and V 6 bases, and 10 bases lay outside the gene matches. CDR3 residues: CASSSGTGGNRNEKLFF. The CDR3 nucleotides read TGTGCCAGCAGTTCCGGGACAGGGGGTAATCGTAATGAAAAACTGTTTTTT.

The J gene is TRBJ2-7, the V gene TRBV20-1; D is undetermined. Trimming took 6 bases from V and 3 from J, leaving 6 bases between them. The germline V gene encodes CDR1 DFQATT and CDR2 SNEGSKA (reference sequence). The CDR3 totals 10 residues. CDR3 in amino acids: CSANLYEQYF. The CDR3 coding sequence is TGCAGTGCAAATCTCTACGAGCAGTACTTC.